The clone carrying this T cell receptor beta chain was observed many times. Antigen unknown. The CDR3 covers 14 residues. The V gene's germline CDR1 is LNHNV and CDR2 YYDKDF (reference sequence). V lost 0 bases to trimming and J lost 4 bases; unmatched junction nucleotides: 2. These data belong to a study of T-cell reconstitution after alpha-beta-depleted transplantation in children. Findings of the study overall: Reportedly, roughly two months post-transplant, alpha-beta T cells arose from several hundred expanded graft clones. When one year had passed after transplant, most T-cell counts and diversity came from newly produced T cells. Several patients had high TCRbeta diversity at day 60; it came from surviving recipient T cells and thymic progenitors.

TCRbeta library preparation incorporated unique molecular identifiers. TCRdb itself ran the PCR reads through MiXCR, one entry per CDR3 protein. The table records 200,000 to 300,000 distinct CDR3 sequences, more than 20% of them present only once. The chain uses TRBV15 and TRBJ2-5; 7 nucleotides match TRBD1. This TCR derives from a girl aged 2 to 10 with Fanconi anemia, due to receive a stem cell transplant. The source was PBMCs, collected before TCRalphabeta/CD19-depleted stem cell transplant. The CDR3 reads CATSREQGRETQYF. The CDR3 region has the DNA TGTGCCACCAGCAGAGAACAGGGGAGAGAGACCCAGTACTTC. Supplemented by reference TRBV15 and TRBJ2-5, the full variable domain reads DAMVIQNPRYQVTQFGKPVTLSCSQTLNHNVMYWYQQKSSQAPKLLFHYYDKDFNNEADTPDNFQSRRPNTSFCFLDIRSPGLGDTAMYLCATSREQGRETQYFGPGTRLLVL.